This TCR beta chain is drawn from a study of blood T cells in healthy people across ages. Study-wide results and caveats: Per million T cells, the diversity of TCR beta decreased roughly linearly as age advanced.

The CDR3 sequence is 11 residues long. V was shortened by 6 bases and J by 5 bases, with 10 bases between the two germline ends. Germline lookup yields CDR1 SQVTM and CDR2 ANQGSEA. The authors ran a second PCR of 7 to 11 cycles using a sample-barcoded 5' primer and a J-beta primer mix. TCRdb re-called the 5' RACE reads through MiXCR, storing one row per CDR3 protein. Among roughly 800,000 distinct CDR3 sequences listed, 50% to 65% were seen once. The sample holds a few counts of this clonotype. As yet, its antigen is unknown. What was sequenced was blood. This TCR came from an elderly man in good health. The rearrangement joins TRBV29-1 to TRBJ2-5; no reliable D call. CDR3 sequence: CSVRDLETQYF. In DNA form, the CDR3 reads TGCAGCGTAAGGGATTTGGAGACCCAGTACTTC. Together with reference TRBV29-1 and TRBJ2-5, the CDR3 gives the full variable domain: SAVISQKPSRDICQRGTSLTIQCQVDSQVTMMFWYRQQPGQSLTLIATANQGSEATYESGFVIDKFPISRPNLTFSTLTVSNMSPEDSSIYLCSVRDLETQYFGPGTRLLVL.